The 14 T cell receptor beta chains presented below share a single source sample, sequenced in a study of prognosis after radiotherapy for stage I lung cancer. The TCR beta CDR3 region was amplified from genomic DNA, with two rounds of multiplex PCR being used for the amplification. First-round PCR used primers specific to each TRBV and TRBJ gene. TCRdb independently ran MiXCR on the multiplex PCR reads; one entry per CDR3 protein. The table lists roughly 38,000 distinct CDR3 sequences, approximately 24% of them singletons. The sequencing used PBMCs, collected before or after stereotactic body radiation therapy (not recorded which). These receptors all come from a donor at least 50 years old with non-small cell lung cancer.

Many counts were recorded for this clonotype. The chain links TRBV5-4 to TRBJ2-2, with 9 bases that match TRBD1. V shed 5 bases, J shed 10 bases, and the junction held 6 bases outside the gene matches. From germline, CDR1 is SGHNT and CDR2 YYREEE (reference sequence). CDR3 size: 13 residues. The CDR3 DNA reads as TGTGCCAGCAGGGAGGGACAGGGCGAGGAGCTGTTTTTT. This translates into CASREGQGEELFF.

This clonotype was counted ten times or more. CDR3 protein: CAHRDTNTGELFF. As DNA, the CDR3 is TGTGCCCACAGGGACACGAACACCGGGGAGCTGTTTTTT. J is TRBJ2-2 and V is TRBV7-8; perhaps TRBD1 as D (6 bases). This CDR3 has 13 residues. Germline-derived CDR1 and CDR2 are SGHVS and FQNEAQ. V was cut by 11 bases and J by 0 bases, with 10 bases left in between.

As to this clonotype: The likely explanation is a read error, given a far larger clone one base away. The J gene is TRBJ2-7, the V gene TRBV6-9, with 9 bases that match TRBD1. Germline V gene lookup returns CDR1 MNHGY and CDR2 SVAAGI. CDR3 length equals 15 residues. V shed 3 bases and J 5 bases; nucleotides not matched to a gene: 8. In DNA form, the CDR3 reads TGTGCCAGCAGTTACTGTGGACAGGGGAGGGACGAGCAGTACTTC. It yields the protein CASSYCGQGRDEQYF.

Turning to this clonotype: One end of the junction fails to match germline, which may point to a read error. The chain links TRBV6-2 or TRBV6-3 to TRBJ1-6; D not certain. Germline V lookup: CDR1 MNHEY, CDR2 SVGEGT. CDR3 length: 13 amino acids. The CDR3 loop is CASRDGTNSPLHF. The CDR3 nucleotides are TGTGCCAGCAGGGACGGAACAAATTCACCCCTACACTTT.

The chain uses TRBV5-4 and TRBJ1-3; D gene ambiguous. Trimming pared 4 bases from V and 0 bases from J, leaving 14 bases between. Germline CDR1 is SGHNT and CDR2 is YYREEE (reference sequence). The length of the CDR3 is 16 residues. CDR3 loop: CASSLGSGSSGNTIYF. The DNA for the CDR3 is TGTGCCAGCAGCCTAGGGTCGGGGAGCTCTGGAAACACCATATATTTT.

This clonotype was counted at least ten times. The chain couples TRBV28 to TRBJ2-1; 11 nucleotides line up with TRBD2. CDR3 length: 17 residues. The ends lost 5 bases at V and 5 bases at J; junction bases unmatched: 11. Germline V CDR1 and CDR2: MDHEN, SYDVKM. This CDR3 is CASSGLAGGWRDNEQFF. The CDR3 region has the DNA TGTGCCAGCAGTGGGCTAGCGGGGGGCTGGAGAGACAATGAGCAGTTCTTC.

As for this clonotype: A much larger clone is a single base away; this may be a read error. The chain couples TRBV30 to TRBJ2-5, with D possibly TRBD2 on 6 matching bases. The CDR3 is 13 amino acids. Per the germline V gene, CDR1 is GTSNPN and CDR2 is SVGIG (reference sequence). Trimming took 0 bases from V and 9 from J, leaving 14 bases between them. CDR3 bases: TGTGCCTGGAGTGTCGGGAGCATCGGGTCCCAGTACTTC. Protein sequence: CAWSVGSIGSQYF.

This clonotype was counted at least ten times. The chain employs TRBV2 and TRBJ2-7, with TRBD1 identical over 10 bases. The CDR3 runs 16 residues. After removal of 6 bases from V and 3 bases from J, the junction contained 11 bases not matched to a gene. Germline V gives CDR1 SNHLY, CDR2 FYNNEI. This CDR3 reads CASRGTAGQGNYEQYF. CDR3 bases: TGTGCCAGCAGGGGGACCGCGGGACAGGGGAACTACGAGCAGTACTTC.

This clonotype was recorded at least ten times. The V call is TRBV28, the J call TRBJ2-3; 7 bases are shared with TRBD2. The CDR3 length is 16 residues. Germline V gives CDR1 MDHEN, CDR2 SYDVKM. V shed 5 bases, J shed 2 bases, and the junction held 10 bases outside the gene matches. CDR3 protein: CASSTSLTSFTDTQYF. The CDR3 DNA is TGTGCCAGCAGTACTTCCCTGACTAGCTTCACAGATACGCAGTATTTT. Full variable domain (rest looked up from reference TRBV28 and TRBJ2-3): DVKVTQSSRYLVKRTGEKVFLECVQDMDHENMFWYRQDPGLGLRLIYFSYDVKMKEKGDIPEGYSVSREKKERFSLILESASTNQTSMYLCASSTSLTSFTDTQYFGPGTRLTVL.

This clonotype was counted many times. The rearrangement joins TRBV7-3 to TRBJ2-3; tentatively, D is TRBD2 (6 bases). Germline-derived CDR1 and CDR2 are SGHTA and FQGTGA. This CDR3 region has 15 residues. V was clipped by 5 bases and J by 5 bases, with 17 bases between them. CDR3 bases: TGTGCCAGCAGCCTGGGGGGAGGCGGAGGAGATACGCAGTATTTT. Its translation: CASSLGGGGGDTQYF.

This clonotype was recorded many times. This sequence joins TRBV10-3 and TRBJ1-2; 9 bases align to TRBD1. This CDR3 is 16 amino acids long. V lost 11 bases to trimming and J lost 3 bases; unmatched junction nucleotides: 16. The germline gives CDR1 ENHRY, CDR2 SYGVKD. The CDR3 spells CASSNLGQGSHYGYTF. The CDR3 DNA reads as TGTGCCTCGTCCAACCTAGGACAGGGGAGTCACTATGGCTACACCTTC.

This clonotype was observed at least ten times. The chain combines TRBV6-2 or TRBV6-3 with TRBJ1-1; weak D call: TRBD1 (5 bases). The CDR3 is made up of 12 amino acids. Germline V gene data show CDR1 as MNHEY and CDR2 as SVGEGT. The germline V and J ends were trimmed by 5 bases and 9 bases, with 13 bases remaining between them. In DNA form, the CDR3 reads TGTGCCAGCAGTGGAATTCAGGGCCAAGCTTTCTTT. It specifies CASSGIQGQAFF.

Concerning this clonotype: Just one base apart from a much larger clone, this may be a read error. Here the CDR3 DNA reads TGCAGTGCTAAAGCGGGAGCCACAGATACGCAGTATTTT. This encodes CSAKAGATDTQYF. The rearrangement links TRBV20-1 to TRBJ2-3, with 8 nucleotides matching TRBD2. The CDR3 sequence is 13 residues long. The germline CDR1 and CDR2 sequences are DFQATT and SNEGSKA (reference sequence). The V and J ends lost 4 bases and 2 bases, in that order; junction bases with no gene match: 2.

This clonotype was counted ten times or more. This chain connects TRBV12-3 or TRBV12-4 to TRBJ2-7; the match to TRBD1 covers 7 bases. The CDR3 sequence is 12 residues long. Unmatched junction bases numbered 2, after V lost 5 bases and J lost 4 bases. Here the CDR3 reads CASSPQGYEQYF. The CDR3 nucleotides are TGTGCCAGCAGTCCACAGGGGTACGAGCAGTACTTC.